The 7 T cell receptor beta chains presented below share a single source sample, sequenced in a study of blood T cell repertoires in COVID-19. Measured with immunoSEQ multiplex PCR; TCRdb has only the in-frame clones, and not every one. The sample records about 280,000 clones, around nine tenths being singletons. Input material: PBMCs or T cells enriched from blood (not recorded which). These receptors came from a woman aged 60-70 years in a cohort exposed to, infected with or recovered from COVID-19 (not recorded which).

This chain uses TRBV5-1 with TRBJ2-1; 10 positions agree with TRBD1. Germline CDR1 SGHRS, CDR2 YFSETQ. CDR3 length: 16 amino acids. The J segment lost 6 bases and the V segment lost 2 bases, leaving 8 bases of the junction unmatched. The CDR3 DNA sequence: TGCGCCAGCAGCTTTCAATCCGGGACAGGGGTCAATGAGCAGTTCTTC. Protein product: CASSFQSGTGVNEQFF.

The V and J genes are TRBV18 and TRBJ1-5, with D perhaps matching TRBD1 (5 bases). The germline CDR1 and CDR2 sequences are KGHSH and LQKENI. This CDR3 comprises 17 residues. Between the trimmed V and J ends, which lost 2 bases and 2 bases, there was a span of 16 bases. The CDR3 sequence: CASSPESQAGGNQPQHF. CDR3 sequence (DNA): TGTGCCAGCTCACCAGAGAGTCAGGCGGGGGGCAATCAGCCCCAGCATTTT.

This clone has just one count. V gene TRBV6-1 combines with J gene TRBJ2-1; TRBD2 matches at 10 bases. Per germline, CDR1 MNHNS and CDR2 SASEGT. The CDR3 has 16 residues. The J segment lost 2 bases and the V segment lost 3 bases, leaving 4 bases of the junction unmatched. CDR3 nucleotides: TGTGCCAGCAGTGACCAAGCGGGAGGGCCCTACAATGAGCAGTTCTTC. It encodes CASSDQAGGPYNEQFF.

The genes are TRBV30 and TRBJ1-1; no clear D gene. The CDR3 contains 14 residues. V was trimmed by 0 bases and J by 1 base, leaving 9 bases between them. Germline V gives CDR1 GTSNPN, CDR2 SVGIG (reference sequence). DNA for the CDR3: TGTGCCTGGAGTGTACGAGCTGGGAACACTGAAGCTTTCTTT. Its translation: CAWSVRAGNTEAFF.

The table lists this clone with a few counts. The chain couples TRBV30 to TRBJ1-1, with D perhaps TRBD1 (6 bases). The V gene lost 4 bases and the J gene lost 3 bases, with 15 bases spanning the gap. The germline gives CDR1 GTSNPN, CDR2 SVGIG (reference sequence). The CDR3 length is 14 residues. This CDR3 reads CAWNQGIGDTEAFF. In nucleotides, the CDR3 is TGTGCCTGGAACCAGGGGATCGGCGACACTGAAGCTTTCTTT.

CDR3 coding DNA: TGTGCCAGCAGCTTTAGATCAGCGGGAGAAGGGAATGAGCAGTTCTTC. It is translated as CASSFRSAGEGNEQFF. The chain has TRBV11-2 and TRBJ2-1; 8 nucleotides match TRBD2. V lost 3 bases, J lost 7 bases, and 11 bases stayed unmatched. This CDR3 comprises 16 residues. Per germline, CDR1 SGHAT and CDR2 FQNNGV.

The rearrangement joins TRBV19 to TRBJ2-7, with 8 bases aligning to TRBD1. The CDR3 runs to 15 residues. Trimming cost V 5 bases and J 4 bases; bases outside gene matches: 10. Per germline, CDR1 LNHDA and CDR2 SQIVND (reference sequence). The CDR3 spells CASSGPGQEPYEQYF. CDR3 nucleotides: TGTGCCAGTAGTGGACCGGGACAGGAACCGTACGAGCAGTACTTC. The full variable domain, in which reference TRBV19 and TRBJ2-7 provide the parts outside the CDR3, is DGGITQSPKYLFRKEGQNVTLSCEQNLNHDAMYWYRQDPGQGLRLIYYSQIVNDFQKGDIAEGYSVSREKKESFPLTVTSAQKNPTAFYLCASSGPGQEPYEQYFGPGTRLTVT.